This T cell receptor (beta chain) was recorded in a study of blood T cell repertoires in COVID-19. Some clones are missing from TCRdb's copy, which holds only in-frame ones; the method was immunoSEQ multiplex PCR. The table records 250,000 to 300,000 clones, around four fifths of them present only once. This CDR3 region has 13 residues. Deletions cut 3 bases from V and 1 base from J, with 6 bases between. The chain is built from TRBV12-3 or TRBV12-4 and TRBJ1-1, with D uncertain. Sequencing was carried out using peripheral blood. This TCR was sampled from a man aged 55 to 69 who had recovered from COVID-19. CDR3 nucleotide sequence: TGTGCCAGCAGTTTGGGCAGGAACACTGAAGCTTTCTTT. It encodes CASSLGRNTEAFF.